This TCR beta chain comes out of a study of prognosis after radiotherapy for stage I lung cancer. Study as a whole: The study enrolled patients with stage I non-small cell lung cancer between early 2018 and early 2019. The tumors were adenocarcinoma in about a dozen patients (squamous cell carcinoma in about 7).

The authors amplified TCR beta CDR3 from genomic DNA using two-round multiplex PCR. Primers (each specific to one TRBV or TRBJ gene) were used in first-round PCR. TCRdb analysed the multiplex PCR reads with MiXCR anew, one entry per CDR3 protein. The sample holds tens of thousands of distinct CDR3 sequences; 32% are singletons and the top ten take 33%. General study findings and limits: Divergent TRBV and TRBJ gene usage has reportedly been observed between patients with and without metastases.

As regards this clonotype: The target antigen is unknown.

The germline CDR1 and CDR2 sequences are MNHNS and SASEGT. Trimming stripped 3 bases from V and 7 bases from J, with 12 bases between. The CDR3 is made up of 13 amino acids. The sequence derives from a donor aged 50 or older with non-small cell lung cancer. This sample comprised PBMCs, obtained before or after stereotactic body radiation therapy (not recorded which). This rearrangement joins TRBV6-1 to TRBJ1-1, with TRBD1 as a possible D gene (6 bases). The CDR3 nucleotides are TGTGCCAGCAGTGATCCCAGGACAGATGAAGCTTTCTTT. Protein product: CASSDPRTDEAFF.